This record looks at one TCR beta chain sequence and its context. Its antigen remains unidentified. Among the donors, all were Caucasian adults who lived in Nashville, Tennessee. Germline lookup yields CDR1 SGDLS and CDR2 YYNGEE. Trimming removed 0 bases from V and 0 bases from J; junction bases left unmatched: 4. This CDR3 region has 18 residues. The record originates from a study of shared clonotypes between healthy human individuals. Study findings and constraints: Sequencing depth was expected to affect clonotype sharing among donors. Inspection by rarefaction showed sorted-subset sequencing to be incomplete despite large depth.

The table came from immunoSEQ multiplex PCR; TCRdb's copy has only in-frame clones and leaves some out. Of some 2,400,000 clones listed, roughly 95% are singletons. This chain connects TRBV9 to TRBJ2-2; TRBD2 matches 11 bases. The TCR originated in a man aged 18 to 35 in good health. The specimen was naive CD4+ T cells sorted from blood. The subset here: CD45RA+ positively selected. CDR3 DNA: TGTGCCAGCAGCGTAGCTGGGACTAGCGGAACGAACACCGGGGAGCTGTTTTTT. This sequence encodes CASSVAGTSGTNTGELFF.